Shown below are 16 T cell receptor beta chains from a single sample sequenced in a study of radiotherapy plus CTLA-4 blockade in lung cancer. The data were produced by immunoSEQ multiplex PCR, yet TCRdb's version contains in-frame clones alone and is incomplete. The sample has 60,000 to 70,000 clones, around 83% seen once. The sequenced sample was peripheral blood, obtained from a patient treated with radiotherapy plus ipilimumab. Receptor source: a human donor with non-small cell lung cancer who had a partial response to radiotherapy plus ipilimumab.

The CDR3 DNA reads as TGCGCCAGCAGAACAGGGGACAGGACGACTGAAGCTTTCTTT. Protein product: CASRTGDRTTEAFF. The chain couples TRBV5-1 to TRBJ1-1; TRBD1 matches at 8 bases. Losses at the gene ends were 5 bases for V and 5 bases for J; bases not matched to a gene: 8. CDR1 and CDR2 (germline): SGHRS, YFSETQ. The CDR3 is made up of 14 amino acids.

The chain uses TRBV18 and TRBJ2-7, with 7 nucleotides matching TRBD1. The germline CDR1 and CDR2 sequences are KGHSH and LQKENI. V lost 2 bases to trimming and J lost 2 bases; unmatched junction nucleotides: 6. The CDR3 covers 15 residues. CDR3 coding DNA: TGTGCCAGCTCACCAACAGGGGATTCCCCCTACGAGCAGTACTTC. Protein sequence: CASSPTGDSPYEQYF.

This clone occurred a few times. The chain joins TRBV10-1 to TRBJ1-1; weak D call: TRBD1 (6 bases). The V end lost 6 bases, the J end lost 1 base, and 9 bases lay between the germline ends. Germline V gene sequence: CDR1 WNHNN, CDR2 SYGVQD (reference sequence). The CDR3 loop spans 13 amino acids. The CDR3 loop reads CASRAGENTEAFF. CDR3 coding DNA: TGCGCCAGCAGGGCAGGGGAGAACACTGAAGCTTTCTTT.

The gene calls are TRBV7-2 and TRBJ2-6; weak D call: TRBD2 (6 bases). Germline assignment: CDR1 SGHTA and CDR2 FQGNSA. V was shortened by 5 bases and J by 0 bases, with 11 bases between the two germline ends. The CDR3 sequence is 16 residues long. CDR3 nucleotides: TGTGCCAGCAGCCCCGGGGGTGTCTCTGGGGCCAACGTCCTGACTTTC. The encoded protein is CASSPGGVSGANVLTF.

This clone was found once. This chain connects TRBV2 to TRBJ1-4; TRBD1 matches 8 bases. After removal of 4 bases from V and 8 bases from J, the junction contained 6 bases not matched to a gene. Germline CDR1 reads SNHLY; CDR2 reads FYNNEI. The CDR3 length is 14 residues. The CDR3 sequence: CASSAGQGGEKLFF. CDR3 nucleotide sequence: TGTGCCAGCAGTGCCGGACAGGGAGGCGAAAAACTGTTTTTT.

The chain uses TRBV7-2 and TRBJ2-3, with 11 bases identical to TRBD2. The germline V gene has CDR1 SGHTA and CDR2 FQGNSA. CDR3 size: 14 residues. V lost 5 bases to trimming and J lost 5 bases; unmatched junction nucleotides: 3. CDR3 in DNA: TGTGCCAGCAGCCTTAGCGGGAGGGTAGATACGCAGTATTTT. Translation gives CASSLSGRVDTQYF.

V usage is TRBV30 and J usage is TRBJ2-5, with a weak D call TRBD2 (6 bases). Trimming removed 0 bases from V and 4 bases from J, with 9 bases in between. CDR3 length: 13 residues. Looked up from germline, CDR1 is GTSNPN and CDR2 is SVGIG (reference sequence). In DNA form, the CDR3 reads TGTGCCTGGAGTGTAAAAGCGGGAGAGACCCAGTACTTC. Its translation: CAWSVKAGETQYF.

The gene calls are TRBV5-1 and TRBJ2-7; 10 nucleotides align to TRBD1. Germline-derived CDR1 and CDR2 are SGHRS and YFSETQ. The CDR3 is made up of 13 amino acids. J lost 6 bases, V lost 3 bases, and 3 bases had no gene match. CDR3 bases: TGCGCCAGCAGCTGGGGACAGGGGCGCGAGCAGTACTTC. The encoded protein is CASSWGQGREQYF.

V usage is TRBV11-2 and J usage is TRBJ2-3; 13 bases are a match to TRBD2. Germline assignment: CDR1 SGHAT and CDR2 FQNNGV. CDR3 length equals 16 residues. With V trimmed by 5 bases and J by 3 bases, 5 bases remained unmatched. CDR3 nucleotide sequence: TGTGCCAGCAGCACTCGGACTAGCGGGAGTACAGATACGCAGTATTTT. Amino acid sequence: CASSTRTSGSTDTQYF.

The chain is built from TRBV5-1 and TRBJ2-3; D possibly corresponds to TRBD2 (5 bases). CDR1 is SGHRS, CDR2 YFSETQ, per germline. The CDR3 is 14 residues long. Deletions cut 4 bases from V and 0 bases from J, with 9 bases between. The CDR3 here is CASSRLQSTDTQYF. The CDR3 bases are TGCGCCAGCAGCCGACTACAAAGCACAGATACGCAGTATTTT.

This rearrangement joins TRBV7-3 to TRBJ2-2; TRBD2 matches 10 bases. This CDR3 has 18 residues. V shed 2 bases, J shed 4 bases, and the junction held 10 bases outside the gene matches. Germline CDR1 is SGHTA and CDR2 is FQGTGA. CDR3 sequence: CASSLSGGAGGVTGELFF. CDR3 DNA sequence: TGTGCCAGCAGCTTATCCGGTGGAGCGGGAGGGGTCACCGGGGAGCTGTTTTTT.

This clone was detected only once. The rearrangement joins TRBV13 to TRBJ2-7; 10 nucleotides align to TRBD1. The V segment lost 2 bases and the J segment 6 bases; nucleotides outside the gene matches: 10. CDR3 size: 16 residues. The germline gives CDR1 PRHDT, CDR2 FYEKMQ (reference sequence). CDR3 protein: CASSLTPGQGTGEQYF. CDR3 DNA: TGTGCCAGCAGCTTAACTCCGGGACAGGGGACGGGCGAGCAGTACTTC.

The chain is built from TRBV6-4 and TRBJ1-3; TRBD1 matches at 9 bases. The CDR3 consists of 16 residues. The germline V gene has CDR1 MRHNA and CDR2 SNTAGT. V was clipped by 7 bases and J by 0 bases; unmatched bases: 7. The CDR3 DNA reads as TGTGCCAGCAATCGGGACAGGGCGAGCTCTGGAAACACCATATATTTT. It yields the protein CASNRDRASSGNTIYF.

CDR3 bases: TGTGCCAGCTCACCGGAGGGGGGGGTCACAGATACGCAGTATTTT. Its translation: CASSPEGGVTDTQYF. The rearrangement uses TRBV18 and TRBJ2-3, with a tentative D call TRBD2 (7 bases). The germline V gene encodes CDR1 KGHSH and CDR2 LQKENI. This CDR3 is built from 15 residues. Deletions cut 3 bases from V and 2 bases from J, with 12 bases between.

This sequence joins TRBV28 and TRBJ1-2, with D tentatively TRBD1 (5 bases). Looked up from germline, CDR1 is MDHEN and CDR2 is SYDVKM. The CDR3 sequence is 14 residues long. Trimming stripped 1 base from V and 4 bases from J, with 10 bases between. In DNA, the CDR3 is TGTGCCAGCAGTTTATTACAGGCCAGCTATGGCTACACCTTC. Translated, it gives CASSLLQASYGYTF.

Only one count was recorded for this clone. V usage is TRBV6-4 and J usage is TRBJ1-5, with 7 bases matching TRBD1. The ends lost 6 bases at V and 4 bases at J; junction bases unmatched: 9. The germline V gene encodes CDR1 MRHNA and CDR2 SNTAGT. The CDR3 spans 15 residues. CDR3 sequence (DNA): TGTGCCAGCAGACCGACAGGGAATTTAAATCAGCCCCAGCATTTT. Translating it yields CASRPTGNLNQPQHF.